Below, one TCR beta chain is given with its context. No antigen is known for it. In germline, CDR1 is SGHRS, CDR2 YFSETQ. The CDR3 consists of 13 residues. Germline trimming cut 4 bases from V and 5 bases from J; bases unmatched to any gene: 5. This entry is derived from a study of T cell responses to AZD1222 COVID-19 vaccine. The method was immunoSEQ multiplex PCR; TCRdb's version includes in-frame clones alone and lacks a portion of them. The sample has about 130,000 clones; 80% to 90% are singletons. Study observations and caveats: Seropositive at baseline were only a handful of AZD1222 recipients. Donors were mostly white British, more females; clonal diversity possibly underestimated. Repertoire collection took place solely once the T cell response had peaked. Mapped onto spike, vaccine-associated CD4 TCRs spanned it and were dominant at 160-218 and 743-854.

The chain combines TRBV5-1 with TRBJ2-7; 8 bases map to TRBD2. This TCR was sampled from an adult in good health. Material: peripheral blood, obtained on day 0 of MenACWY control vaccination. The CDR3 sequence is CASSPGGAHEQYF. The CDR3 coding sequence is TGCGCCAGCAGCCCGGGGGGGGCCCACGAGCAGTACTTC. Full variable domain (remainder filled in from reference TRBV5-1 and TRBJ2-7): KAGVTQTPRYLIKTRGQQVTLSCSPISGHRSVSWYQQTPGQGLQFLFEYFSETQRNKGNFPGRFSGRQFSNSRSEMNVSTLELGDSALYLCASSPGGAHEQYFGPGTRLTVT.